A selection of T cell receptor beta chains follows, all from one sample in a study of response to subunit inactivated influenza vaccine. TCRdb used MiXCR to reprocess the RT-PCR reads, holding one entry per CDR3 protein. The sample records 450,000 to 600,000 distinct CDR3 sequences, roughly 7.9% being singletons. This specimen was PBMCs from blood, taken less than 30 months after vaccination. These TCRs come from a man between 50 and 75 years old who received an inactivated influenza vaccine. The CDR3 runs from the conserved cysteine through the conserved F or W. D genes are given only for firm matches. Clone size is not always given. Where it is, it says once, few, many or a class for expanded clones.

TRBJ2-1,-,TRBV6-2/TRBV6-3,-,TGTGCCAGCAGAGCCGCGTGGGGACTCCTAACCTACAATGAGCAGTTCTTC,CASRAAWGLLTYNEQFF
TRBJ2-1,few,TRBV27,TRBD2,TGTGCCAGCCGAAGACTAGCGGGACTAAATGAGCAGTTCTTC,CASRRLAGLNEQFF
TRBJ1-4,few,TRBV20-1,TRBD1,TGCAGTGCTAACACAGGGGCTGGTGAAAAACTGTTTTTT,CSANTGAGEKLFF
TRBJ2-3,many,TRBV20-1,TRBD2,TGCAGTGCTAGAGATCCGGGGGGGCCGACAGATACGCAGTATTTT,CSARDPGGPTDTQYF
TRBJ1-1,many,TRBV12-3/TRBV12-4,-,TGTGCCAGCAGTACAAGGACACCCGCTGAAGCTTTCTTT,CASSTRTPAEAFF
TRBJ1-2,-,TRBV5-1,TRBD1,TGCGCCAGCAGCCGCGGGGACAGGGCTATCTACGGCTATGGCTACACCTTC,CASSRGDRAIYGYGYTF
TRBJ2-4,few,TRBV7-2,-,TGTGCCAGCAGCCCGACAGCGGACGGGATTCAGTACTTC,CASSPTADGIQYF
TRBJ2-7,many,TRBV4-3,-,TGCGCCAGCAGCCAAGGTTTAAGCGTCGAGCAGTACTTC,CASSQGLSVEQYF
TRBJ2-5,-,TRBV5-1,TRBD2,TGCGCCAGCAGCTACGCCGGGACTAGAAACCAAGAGACCCAGTACTTC,CASSYAGTRNQETQYF
TRBJ1-1,-,TRBV20-1,-,TGCAGTGCTAGAGCAGTTTTGAACACTGAAGCTTTCTTT,CSARAVLNTEAFF
TRBJ2-5,-,TRBV12-3/TRBV12-4,-,TGTGCCAGCAGTTTCGCTGGCAGGGGAACGTCCCAGTACTTC,CASSFAGRGTSQYF
TRBJ2-1,many,TRBV12-3/TRBV12-4,TRBD2,TGTGCCAGCAGAGAGACTAGCGGGAGTTACAATGAGCAGTTCTTC,CASRETSGSYNEQFF